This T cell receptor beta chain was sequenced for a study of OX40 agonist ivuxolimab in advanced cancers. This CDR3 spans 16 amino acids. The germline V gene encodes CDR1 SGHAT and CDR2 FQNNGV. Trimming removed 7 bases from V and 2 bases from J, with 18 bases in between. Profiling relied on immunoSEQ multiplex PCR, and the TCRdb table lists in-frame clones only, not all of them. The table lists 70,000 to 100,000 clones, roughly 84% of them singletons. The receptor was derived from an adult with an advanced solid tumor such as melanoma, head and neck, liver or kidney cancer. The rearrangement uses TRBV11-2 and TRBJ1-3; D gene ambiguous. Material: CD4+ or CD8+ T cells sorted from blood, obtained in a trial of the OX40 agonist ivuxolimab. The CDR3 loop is CASTTGSLLPGNTIYF. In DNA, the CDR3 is TGTGCCAGCACCACCGGCAGTCTTCTCCCTGGAAACACCATATATTTT.